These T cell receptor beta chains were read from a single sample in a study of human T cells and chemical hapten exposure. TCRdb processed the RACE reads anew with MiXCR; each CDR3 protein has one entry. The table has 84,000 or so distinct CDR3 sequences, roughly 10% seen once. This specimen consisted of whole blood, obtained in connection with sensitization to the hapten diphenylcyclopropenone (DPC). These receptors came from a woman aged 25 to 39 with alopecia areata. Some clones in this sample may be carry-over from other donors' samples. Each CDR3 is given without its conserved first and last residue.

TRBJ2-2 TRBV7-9 ASSFSSGELF
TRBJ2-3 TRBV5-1 ASSQGVLSTDTQY
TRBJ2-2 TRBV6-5 ASSPRTGGTGELF
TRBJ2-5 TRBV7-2 ASSPGSVTETQY
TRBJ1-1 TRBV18 ASSPIGQVNTEAF
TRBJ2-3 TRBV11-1 ASRAGTLGDTQY
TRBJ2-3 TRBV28 ASSQPSTDTQY
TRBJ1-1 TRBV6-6 ASKGGLGLNTEAF
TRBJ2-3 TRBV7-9 ASSLGLLSTDTQY
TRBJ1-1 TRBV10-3 AISAGPTEAF
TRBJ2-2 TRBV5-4 ASRRDRGVTGELF
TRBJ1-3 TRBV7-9 ASSSGFSSGNTIY
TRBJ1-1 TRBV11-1 ASSLGQGTEAF
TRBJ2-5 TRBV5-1 ASSFEETQY
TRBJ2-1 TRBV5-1 ASSLGQYPVEQF
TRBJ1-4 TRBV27 ASRNRQWDEKLF
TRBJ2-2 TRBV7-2 ASSLGVGMSTGELF
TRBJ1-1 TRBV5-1 ASSLDRAVTEAF
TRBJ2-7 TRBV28 ASSPNSGGAYEQY
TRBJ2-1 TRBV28 ASWTGKMNEQF
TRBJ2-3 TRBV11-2 ASSAAGVDTQY
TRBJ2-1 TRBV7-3 ASSPAGAIGGEQF